The T cell receptor beta chain under discussion was sequenced for a study of shared clonotypes between healthy human individuals. For this clone: No antigen is known for it.

Points from the study as a whole: Estimated richness was generally greater in naive than memory subsets.

Looked up from germline, CDR1 is SGHTA and CDR2 is FQGNSA. The CDR3 totals 16 residues. V lost 3 bases, J lost 0 bases, and 12 bases lay in between. Profiled with immunoSEQ multiplex PCR; TCRdb holds only in-frame clones, not every one. This table holds about 1,900,000 clones, about 95% found once. Naive CD8 cells were CD45RO-negative, positively selected for CCR7, excluding terminally differentiated effector memory CD45RA+ cells. The rearrangement links TRBV7-2 to TRBJ1-3, with D hard to call. The receptor comes from a man between 18 and 29 years old in good health. The sequencing input was naive CD8+ T cells sorted from blood. CDR3 sequence reads: CASSFSGRSSGNTIYF. CDR3 in DNA: TGTGCCAGCAGCTTCTCCGGCAGGAGCTCTGGAAACACCATATATTTT.